This TCR beta chain stems from a study of OX40 agonist ivuxolimab in advanced cancers. At the level of the study: Eligibility admitted prior anti-PD-1, anti-PD-L1 or anti-CTLA-4 therapy; roughly 40% had some.

Autoimmune disease history or systemic immunosuppression disqualified patients. The investigators sampled blood at baseline, at cycle 4 day 1, and at cycle 7 day 1. Profiled with immunoSEQ multiplex PCR; TCRdb holds only in-frame clones, not every one. The top ten clones hold about 0.45% of a sample with tens of thousands of clones, 90% to 95% of them seen once. This clone has more than one count but fewer than ten. In germline, CDR1 is SGHRS, CDR2 YFSETQ. CDR3 length: 13 amino acids. V dropped 0 bases and J dropped 9 bases, with 12 bases sitting between them. This sequence joins TRBV5-1 and TRBJ1-1; D not certain. The sequencing here drew on CD4+ or CD8+ T cells sorted from blood, taken in a trial of the OX40 agonist ivuxolimab. This TCR was sampled from an adult with an advanced solid tumor such as melanoma, head and neck, liver or kidney cancer. The CDR3 sequence: CASSLEDQGKAFF. The CDR3 DNA follows: TGCGCCAGCAGCTTGGAGGACCAAGGCAAAGCTTTCTTT.